The rows below give T cell receptor beta chains drawn from one sample of a study of T cell responses to AZD1222 COVID-19 vaccine. Libraries were prepared by immunoSEQ multiplex PCR; TCRdb keeps only in-frame clonotypes and omits some of them. The repertoire holds over 150,000 clones, with about 93% as singletons. Specimen: peripheral blood, collected 28 days after the second dose of the MenACWY control vaccine. Source of these receptors: an adult who received the MenACWY meningococcal vaccine as a control. The CDR3 runs from the conserved cysteine through the conserved F or W. D genes are given only for firm matches. Size tells how often a clone was seen (once, few, many) or the class of an expanded clone, and some rows leave it out.

>TRBJ2-3|.|TRBV7-2|TRBD2
TGTGCCAGCAGCTTAGCGGCTCTAGCGGGGGCCCATACGCAGTATTTT
CASSLAALAGAHTQYF
>TRBJ2-3|.|TRBV4-1|.
TGCGCCAGCAGCCAGGACCGGGACACTACGCAGTATTTT
CASSQDRDTTQYF
>TRBJ1-1|.|TRBV19|.
TGTGCCAGTAATAAGAGGGGATTTGAAGCTTTCTTT
CASNKRGFEAFF
>TRBJ1-1|once|TRBV4-1|TRBD1
TGCGCCAGCAGACAGGGGTTAGTCAACACTGAAGCTTTCTTT
CASRQGLVNTEAFF
>TRBJ1-4|.|TRBV24-1|.
TGTGCCACCAGTGGAGGTGTAGGGGGTGGAGAAAAACTGTTTTTT
CATSGGVGGGEKLFF
>TRBJ1-2|.|TRBV3-1/TRBV3-2|.
TGTGCCAGCAGCCCCCTCTCGGCGCAAGCTAACTATGGCTACACCTTC
CASSPLSAQANYGYTF
>TRBJ2-3|.|TRBV5-6|TRBD2
TGTGCCAGCAGCTCCAACTTAGCGGGGGGTACAGATACGCAGTATTTT
CASSSNLAGGTDTQYF
>TRBJ1-4|.|TRBV6-5|.
TGTGCCAGCAAGAAGGGGGAGTCCGAAAAACTGTTTTTT
CASKKGESEKLFF
>TRBJ1-6|once|TRBV18|.
TGTGCCAGCTCACCAAGCGGCCTGCATAATTCACCCCTCCACTTT
CASSPSGLHNSPLHF
>TRBJ2-5|.|TRBV5-1|TRBD1
TGCGCCAGCAGCCCAGGACAGGGACTTCAAGAGACCCAGTACTTC
CASSPGQGLQETQYF
>TRBJ1-5|.|TRBV19|.
TGTGCCAGTAGTATTTCGGGGGTGGGTAATCAGCCCCAGCATTTT
CASSISGVGNQPQHF
>TRBJ1-5|.|TRBV7-9|.
TGTGCCAGCAGCTCGGAGGGGCTTAGCAATCAGCCCCAGCATTTT
CASSSEGLSNQPQHF
>TRBJ1-1|.|TRBV6-5|TRBD1
TGTGCCAGCAGTTACAGAACAGGGGGCGGCACTGAAGCTTTCTTT
CASSYRTGGGTEAFF
>TRBJ1-2|.|TRBV6-5|.
TGTGCCAGCAGTAAAACGAAGGGGGATTATGGCTACACCTTC
CASSKTKGDYGYTF
>TRBJ2-4|.|TRBV5-4|TRBD2
TGTGCCAGCAGCTTAGCGGGGACCAAAAACATTCAGTACTTC
CASSLAGTKNIQYF
>TRBJ2-2|.|TRBV18|TRBD1
TGTGCCAGCTCACCCGACAAAAGACAGGGGCATAACACCGGGGAGCTGTTTTTT
CASSPDKRQGHNTGELFF
>TRBJ2-1|.|TRBV6-5|.
TGTGCCAGCAGCTCTCCGGGGGATATACGTATTGAGCAGTTCTTC
CASSSPGDIRIEQFF
>TRBJ2-7|.|TRBV19|.
TGTGCCAGTAGTATGAGGGGCAGAACCGAGCAGTACTTC
CASSMRGRTEQYF
>TRBJ2-3|many|TRBV14|.
TGTGCCAGCAGCCGGCGAACCTCTAGCACAGATACGCAGTATTTT
CASSRRTSSTDTQYF
>TRBJ2-3|.|TRBV5-4|.
TGTGCCAGCAGCTTGTGGGGGGAGAGGGATACGCAGTATTTT
CASSLWGERDTQYF
>TRBJ1-2|once|TRBV5-1|TRBD1
TGCGCCAGCAGCTTGTCGCAGGGGGCCACTATTAGCTATGGCTACACCTTC
CASSLSQGATISYGYTF
>TRBJ1-2|.|TRBV7-9|TRBD1
TGTGCCAGCAGCTTAGCGGGGGGGACAGGGAACCGCGGCTATGGCTACACCTTC
CASSLAGGTGNRGYGYTF
>TRBJ2-5|.|TRBV7-3|TRBD1
TGTGCCAGCAGCCCCAACGATCTTAGGGGGCACGAGACCCAGTACTTC
CASSPNDLRGHETQYF
>TRBJ2-5|.|TRBV7-9|.
TGTGCCAGCAGCCTCAAGCACGTGTCCGGGCAAGAGACCCAGTACTTC
CASSLKHVSGQETQYF
>TRBJ1-1|.|TRBV7-9|.
TGTGCCAGCAGCTTAGCTGCAGGGGTGAACACTGAAGCTTTCTTT
CASSLAAGVNTEAFF
>TRBJ1-5|.|TRBV3-1/TRBV3-2|TRBD1
TGTGCCAGCAGCCATCGACAGGGGGTCGGCAATCAGCCCCAGCATTTT
CASSHRQGVGNQPQHF
>TRBJ1-6|.|TRBV5-4|.
TGTGCCAGCAGCTTCAGGACAAGATCACCCCTCCACTTT
CASSFRTRSPLHF
>TRBJ1-5|.|TRBV3-1/TRBV3-2|.
TGTGCCAGCAGCCAAGTTAACGGCAATCAGCCCCAGCATTTT
CASSQVNGNQPQHF
>TRBJ1-5|.|TRBV7-2|.
TGTGCCAGCAGCTTAAGATCGGGAAGCAATCAGCCCCAGCATTTT
CASSLRSGSNQPQHF
>TRBJ2-1|.|TRBV19|.
TGTGCCAGTAGGCCCTCGGCCAGCTGGGCCTACAATGAGCAGTTCTTC
CASRPSASWAYNEQFF
>TRBJ2-7|.|TRBV19|.
TGTGCCAGTAGGGAACAAGGATACGAGCAGTACTTC
CASREQGYEQYF
>TRBJ1-6|.|TRBV19|.
TGTGCCAGTAGTATGAGGGAGAGAAATTCACCCCTCCACTTT
CASSMRERNSPLHF
>TRBJ1-2|.|TRBV3-1/TRBV3-2|.
TGTGCCAGCTCTGACCTCAGGGATGGCTACACCTTC
CASSDLRDGYTF